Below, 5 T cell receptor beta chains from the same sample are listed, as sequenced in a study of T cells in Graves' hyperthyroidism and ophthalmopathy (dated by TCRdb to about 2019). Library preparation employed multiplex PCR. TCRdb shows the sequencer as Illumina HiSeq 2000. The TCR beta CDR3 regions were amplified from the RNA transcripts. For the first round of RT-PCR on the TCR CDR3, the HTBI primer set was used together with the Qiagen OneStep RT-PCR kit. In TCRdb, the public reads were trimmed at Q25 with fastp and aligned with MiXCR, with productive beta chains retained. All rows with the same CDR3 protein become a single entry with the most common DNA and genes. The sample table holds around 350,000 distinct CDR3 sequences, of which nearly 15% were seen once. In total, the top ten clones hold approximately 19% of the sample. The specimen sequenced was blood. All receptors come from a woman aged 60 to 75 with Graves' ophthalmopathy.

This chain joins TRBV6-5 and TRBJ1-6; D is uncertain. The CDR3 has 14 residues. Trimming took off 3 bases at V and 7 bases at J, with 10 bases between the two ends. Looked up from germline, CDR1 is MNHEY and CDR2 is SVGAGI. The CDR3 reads CASSYSLRNSPLHF. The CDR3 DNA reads TGTGCCAGCAGTTATTCTCTGCGGAATTCACCCCTCCACTTT.

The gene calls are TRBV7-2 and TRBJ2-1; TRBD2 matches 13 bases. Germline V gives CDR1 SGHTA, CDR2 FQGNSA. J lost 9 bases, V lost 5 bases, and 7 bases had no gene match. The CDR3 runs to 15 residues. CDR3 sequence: CASSTGGLAGTEQFF. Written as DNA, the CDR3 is TGTGCCAGCAGCACAGGGGGACTAGCGGGAACTGAGCAGTTCTTC. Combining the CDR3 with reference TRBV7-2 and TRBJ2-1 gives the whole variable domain GAGVSQSPSNKVTEKGKDVELRCDPISGHTALYWYRQSLGQGLEFLIYFQGNSAPDKSGLPSDRFSAERTGGSVSTLTIQRTQQEDSAVYLCASSTGGLAGTEQFFGPGTRLTVL.

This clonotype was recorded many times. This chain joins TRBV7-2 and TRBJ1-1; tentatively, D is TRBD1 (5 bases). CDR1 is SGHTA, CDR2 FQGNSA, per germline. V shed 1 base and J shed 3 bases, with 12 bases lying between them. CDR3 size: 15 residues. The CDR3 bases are TGTGCCAGCAGCTTAGATGGTTCCAGGGACACTGAAGCTTTCTTT. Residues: CASSLDGSRDTEAFF. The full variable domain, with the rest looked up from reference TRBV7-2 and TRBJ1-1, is GAGVSQSPSNKVTEKGKDVELRCDPISGHTALYWYRQSLGQGLEFLIYFQGNSAPDKSGLPSDRFSAERTGGSVSTLTIQRTQQEDSAVYLCASSLDGSRDTEAFFGQGTRLTVV.

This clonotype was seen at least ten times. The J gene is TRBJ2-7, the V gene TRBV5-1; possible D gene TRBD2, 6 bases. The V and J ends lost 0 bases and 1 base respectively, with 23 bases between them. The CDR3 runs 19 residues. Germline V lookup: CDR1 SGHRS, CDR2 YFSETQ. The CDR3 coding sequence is TGCGCCAGCAGCTTGGGTATCTTAGGGTATGTGGCGGGGTCCTACGAGCAGTACTTC. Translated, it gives CASSLGILGYVAGSYEQYF.

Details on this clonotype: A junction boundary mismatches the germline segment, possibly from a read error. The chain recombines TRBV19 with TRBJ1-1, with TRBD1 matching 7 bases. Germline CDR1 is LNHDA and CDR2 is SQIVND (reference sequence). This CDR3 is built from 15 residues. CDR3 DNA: TGTGCCAGTAGTATAGGACAGGGATTGAACGCTGAAGCTTTCTTT. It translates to CASSIGQGLNAEAFF.